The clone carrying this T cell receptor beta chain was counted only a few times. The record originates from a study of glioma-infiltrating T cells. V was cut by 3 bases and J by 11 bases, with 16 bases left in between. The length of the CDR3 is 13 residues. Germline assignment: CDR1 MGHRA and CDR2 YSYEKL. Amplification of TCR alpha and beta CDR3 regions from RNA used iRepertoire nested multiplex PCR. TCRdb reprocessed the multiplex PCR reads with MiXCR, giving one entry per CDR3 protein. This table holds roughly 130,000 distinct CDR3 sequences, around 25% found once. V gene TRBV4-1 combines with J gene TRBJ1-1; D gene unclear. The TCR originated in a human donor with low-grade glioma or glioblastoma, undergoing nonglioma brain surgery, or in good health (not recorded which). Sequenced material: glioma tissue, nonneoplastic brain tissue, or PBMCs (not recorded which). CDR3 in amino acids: CASSQMPGVPAFF. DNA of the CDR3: TGCGCCAGCAGCCAGATGCCCGGGGTCCCGGCTTTCTTT.